This T cell receptor beta chain was found in a study of shared clonotypes between healthy human individuals (TCRdb year 2020). The study in broad terms: The cohort included three men and a couple of women between 18 and 49 years of age. Per donor, three plates each were used for CD4 naive and CD4 memory, two for CD8 naive, and one for CD8 memory. To estimate repertoire size and how much clonotypes are shared between individuals, the study performed deep sequencing of blood TCR repertoires from roughly five healthy adults. Libraries were prepared and TCR repertoires were sequenced by different laboratories using diverse techniques, in order to increase sequencing depth and limit assay-specific biases. Between about 0.8 and 9.5 billion PBMCs per donor were obtained by leukapheresis.

The full study reports these points: Sampling was restricted to blood, and TCR repertoires in tissue are likely to differ from TCR repertoires in blood. Roughly 5% of naive CD4, 3% to 3.5% of naive CD8, around 2.3% of memory CD4, and 0.35% to 0.4% of memory CD8 clonotypes were shared across a few donors. Rarefaction of sorted-subset datasets indicated incomplete sequencing despite the large sequencing depth. Higher generation probabilities were observed for clonotypes shared by all four sorted-subset donors than for non-shared clonotypes. Naive subsets generally had larger estimated clonotype richness than memory subsets did. Pairwise subsampling indicated that sequencing depth was expected to affect the degree of clonotype sharing among donors. The genetic and exposure-history diversity represented was limited by the small number of donors.

CD8 naive samples were CD45RO-negative cells positively selected for CCR7, giving a CD45RA+CCR7+ population that excluded TemRA cells. Donors were healthy HIV-negative adults with no recently reported acute infections or vaccinations. All donors were Caucasian adults living in Nashville, Tennessee, USA. Blood was collected by leukapheresis, and PBMCs were isolated by Ficoll-Histopaque density gradient centrifugation and then cryopreserved in liquid nitrogen vapor phase. Analytical flow cytometry was used to check the purity and quantity of each magnetically sorted T cell population. Genomic DNA was isolated from every sorted fraction and measured by UV absorbance on a Nanodrop 2000c. Including cysteine and phenylalanine, the CDR3 has 14 amino acids. Just the 42-base CDR3 DNA is kept, in frame starting at base 1. From the germline V gene, CDR1 is MNHEY and CDR2 is SVGAGI. V is cut back by 7 bases and J by 8 bases, with 11 bases in the junction unmatched.

TCR CDR3 regions were amplified from genomic DNA by multiplex PCR using the deep immunoSEQ assay. Extracted genomic DNA from each cell subset was spread evenly across all wells of several immunoSEQ 96-well plates, with each plate serving as a replicate. For sorted subsets, approximately 210 ng genomic DNA, equal to some 30,000 T cell genomes, was loaded into each replicate PCR. The purified libraries were quantified using a Qubit 3.0 fluorometer, sized with a Bioanalyzer 2100, and then quantified again using the KAPA Library Quantification kit. Each immunoSEQ 96-well plate was sequenced on its own single-read 150-cycle Illumina NextSeq 550 flow cell. On the study's bioinformatics: Because the immunoSEQ output included only junctional sequences and no quality scores, the filtering could not be the same as the filtering used for full-length reads. Sequences were annotated with PyIR, a Python wrapper for IgBLAST v1.9, and V/J genes and CDR3 were assigned using IMGT germline references. Any read was removed if the V/J assignment was weak (E-value above 1e-6), the CDR3 was missing, or the read contained stop codons, out-of-frame junctions, or ambiguous translated residues. V3J clonotypes were defined by identical inferred V gene, J gene, and CDR3 amino acid sequence. Percentage overlap between repertoires was calculated by dividing the number of shared unique clonotypes by the size of the smaller repertoire. RTK rarefaction, the Chao1 estimator, and Recon v2.1 estimates of unobserved clonotypes were used to assess repertoire richness. For all TCRbeta clonotypes obtained by the gDNA method from four donors, generation probabilities were computed with OLGA. This immuneACCESS table, as held by TCRdb, lists in-frame sequences with V and J called but not all clones. Of the missing ones, under half trace to an unresolved V gene in checked studies; the others have no known cause. That table gives V, J and clone size, and the DNA gave D and trimming. This sample lists about 2 million clones; about 94% were detected once. The ten top clones hold more than 0.9% of the sample.

About this clone itself: Its cognate antigen has yet to be identified. No much larger clone is present one base from it, and per-base qualities are unavailable.

The chain is made from TRBV6-5 and TRBJ2-4; 7 central nucleotides agree with TRBD2. This clonotype originated in a man aged 18 to 30 in good health. Sample: naive CD8+ T cells sorted from blood. The sample's cell subset or site label, in plain terms: CD45RA+CCR7+. The nucleotide sequence reads as follows: TGTGCCAGCACCCCGGGACTACCTGGGGACATTCAGTACTTC. Translated, this gives CASTPGLPGDIQYF.